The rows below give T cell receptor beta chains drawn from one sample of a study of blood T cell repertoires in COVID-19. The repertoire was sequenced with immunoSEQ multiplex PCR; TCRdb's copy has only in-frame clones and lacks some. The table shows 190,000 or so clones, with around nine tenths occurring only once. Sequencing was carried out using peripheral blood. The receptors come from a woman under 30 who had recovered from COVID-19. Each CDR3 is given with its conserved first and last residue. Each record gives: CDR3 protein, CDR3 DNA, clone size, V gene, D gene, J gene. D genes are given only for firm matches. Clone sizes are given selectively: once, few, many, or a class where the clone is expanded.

CASNGGRATIGELFF	TGCGCCAGCAACGGCGGGAGGGCTACGATTGGGGAGCTGTTTTTT	NA	TRBV10-2	TRBD2	TRBJ2-2
CASSQLTGTGNTEAFF	TGCGCCAGCAGCCAACTAACAGGGACGGGAAACACTGAAGCTTTCTTT	NA	TRBV4-3	NA	TRBJ1-1
CASSLPGTDTQYF	TGTGCCAGCAGTCTTCCGGGTACAGATACGCAGTATTTT	NA	TRBV6-5	NA	TRBJ2-3
CASSRLGLAGPNEQFF	TGTGCCAGCAGCCGACTTGGACTAGCGGGGCCTAATGAGCAGTTCTTC	NA	TRBV7-8	TRBD2	TRBJ2-1
CAISAQRETQYF	TGTGCCATCAGTGCTCAGAGGGAGACCCAGTACTTC	NA	TRBV10-3	NA	TRBJ2-5
CASTRYSNQPQHF	TGTGCCAGCACGCGATACAGCAATCAGCCCCAGCATTTT	few	TRBV6-6	NA	TRBJ1-5
CASSLYIRGDKAFF	TGTGCCAGCAGCCTTTATATTCGGGGTGACAAAGCTTTCTTT	NA	TRBV14	NA	TRBJ1-1
CASSERGTGIRGYTF	TGTGCCAGCAGTGAAAGGGGGACAGGTATTCGAGGCTACACCTTC	NA	TRBV3-1/TRBV3-2	TRBD1	TRBJ1-2
CASSSGGRQAFF	TGTGCCAGCAGTTCAGGGGGACGGCAAGCTTTCTTT	NA	TRBV28	TRBD1	TRBJ1-1
CASSYFGGPNEQYF	TGTGCCAGCAGTTACTTCGGGGGGCCGAACGAGCAGTACTTC	NA	TRBV6-2/TRBV6-3	NA	TRBJ2-7
CASSLPTGVSYTF	TGTGCCAGCAGCTTGCCGACAGGGGTGAGCTACACCTTC	NA	TRBV5-6	TRBD1	TRBJ1-2
CASSPSYTEAFF	TGTGCCAGCTCACCTAGCTACACTGAAGCTTTCTTT	NA	TRBV18	NA	TRBJ1-1
CASSQVTGGTYEQYF	TGCGCCAGCAGCCAAGTCACAGGGGGAACCTACGAGCAGTACTTC	NA	TRBV4-1	TRBD1	TRBJ2-7
CASRIGQVWDEQFF	TGTGCCAGCAGGATAGGACAGGTGTGGGATGAGCAGTTCTTC	NA	TRBV6-5	TRBD1	TRBJ2-1
CASRGYGQGSDTQYF	TGTGCCAGTAGGGGATATGGACAGGGGTCAGATACGCAGTATTTT	NA	TRBV19	TRBD1	TRBJ2-3
CASSSSRVVGNTIYF	TGTGCCAGCAGCAGCTCCAGGGTCGTAGGAAACACCATATATTTT	NA	TRBV7-9	NA	TRBJ1-3
CASSQSLGQGFQDTQYF	TGCGCCAGCAGCCAGTCGTTGGGACAGGGATTTCAAGATACGCAGTATTTT	NA	TRBV4-1	TRBD1	TRBJ2-3
CASSPRLADEQYF	TGTGCCAGCTCACCAAGATTAGCGGACGAGCAGTACTTC	NA	TRBV18	NA	TRBJ2-7
CASSGQGSTNYGYTF	TGTGCCAGCAGCGGACAGGGTTCTACTAACTATGGCTACACCTTC	NA	TRBV9	TRBD1	TRBJ1-2
CASSQDRVNEQFF	TGTGCCAGCAGTCAGGACAGGGTCAATGAGCAGTTCTTC	NA	TRBV6-5	TRBD1	TRBJ2-1
CASSGGQGLRAFF	TGTGCCAGCAGCGGGGGACAGGGGCTTCGGGCTTTCTTT	once	TRBV7-2	TRBD1	TRBJ1-1
CASSLSYFGTVHYTEAFF	TGTGCCAGCAGTTTAAGTTACTTCGGGACAGTCCATTACACTGAAGCTTTCTTT	NA	TRBV27	TRBD1	TRBJ1-1
CASGGEDTQYF	TGTGCCAGCGGTGGAGAGGATACGCAGTATTTT	once	TRBV2	NA	TRBJ2-3
CASSRGGTGFDYGYTF	TGTGCCAGCAGCCGAGGGGGGACAGGGTTTGACTATGGCTACACCTTC	NA	TRBV6-2/TRBV6-3	TRBD1	TRBJ1-2
CASSQLFGREGPGELFF	TGTGCCAGCAGCCAACTCTTCGGGCGGGAGGGTCCCGGGGAGCTGTTTTTT	NA	TRBV7-8	TRBD2	TRBJ2-2